Below are 2 T cell receptor beta chains sequenced from a single sample in a study of breast tumors, draining lymph nodes, adjacent tissues. Each CDR3 protein is one row after TCRdb ran MiXCR on the multiplex PCR reads. Here the sample spans 200,000 or so distinct CDR3 sequences, about 32% being singletons. Breast cancer patients provided tissue from their axillary draining lymph nodes. Sequencing input: axillary lymph node tissue. These receptors came from a female donor with breast cancer. Some clones in this sample may be carry-over from other donors' samples.

This clonotype was found many times. The genes are TRBV30 and TRBJ2-5, with 8 nucleotides matching TRBD2. Per germline, CDR1 GTSNPN and CDR2 SVGIG (reference sequence). The CDR3 has 17 residues. Trimming cost V 2 bases and J 0 bases; bases outside gene matches: 11. CDR3 residues: CAWSPPYVAGNQETQYF. The CDR3 nucleotides read TGTGCCTGGAGTCCCCCGTACGTAGCGGGGAACCAAGAGACCCAGTACTTC. Complete variable domain (other parts from reference TRBV30 and TRBJ2-5): SQTIHQWPATLVQPVGSPLSLECTVEGTSNPNLYWYRQAAGRGLQLLFYSVGIGQISSEVPQNLSASRPQDRQFILSSKKLLLSDSGFYLCAWSPPYVAGNQETQYFGPGTRLLVL.

This clonotype came up many times. The chain combines TRBV2 with TRBJ1-5; unclear D gene. The germline V gene has CDR1 SNHLY and CDR2 FYNNEI. V lost 4 bases, J lost 2 bases, and 6 bases lay in between. The CDR3 is made up of 13 amino acids. Written as DNA, the CDR3 is TGTGCCAGCAGTGTAAATGGCAATCAGCCCCAGCATTTT. The encoded protein is CASSVNGNQPQHF. The whole variable domain, remainder taken from reference TRBV2 and TRBJ1-5, is EPEVTQTPSHQVTQMGQEVILRCVPISNHLYFYWYRQILGQKVEFLVSFYNNEISEKSEIFDDQFSVERPDGSNFTLKIRSTKLEDSAMYFCASSVNGNQPQHFGDGTRLSIL.